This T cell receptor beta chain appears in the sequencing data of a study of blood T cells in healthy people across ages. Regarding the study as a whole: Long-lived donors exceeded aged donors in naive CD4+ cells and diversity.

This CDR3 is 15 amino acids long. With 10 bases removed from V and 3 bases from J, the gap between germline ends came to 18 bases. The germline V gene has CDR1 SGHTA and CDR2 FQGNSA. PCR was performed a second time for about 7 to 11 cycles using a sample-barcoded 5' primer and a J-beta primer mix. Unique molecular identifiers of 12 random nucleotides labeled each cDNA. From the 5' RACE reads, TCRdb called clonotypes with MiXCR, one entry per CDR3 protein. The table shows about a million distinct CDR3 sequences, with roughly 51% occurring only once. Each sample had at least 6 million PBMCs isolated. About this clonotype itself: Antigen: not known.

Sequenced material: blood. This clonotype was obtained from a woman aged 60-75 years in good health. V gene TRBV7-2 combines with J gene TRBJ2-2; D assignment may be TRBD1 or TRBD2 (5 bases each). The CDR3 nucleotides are TGTGCCATCCCCGTGGGGGTTGCGGACACCGGGGAGCTGTTTTTT. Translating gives CAIPVGVADTGELFF.